Sequencing of this T cell receptor (beta chain) was carried out in a study of OX40 agonist ivuxolimab in advanced cancers. This clone was observed a single time. TCRdb's copy holds only in-frame clones and misses some; the assay was immunoSEQ multiplex PCR. The table lists 50,000 to 55,000 clones, approximately 92% of them singletons, with approximately 11% in the top ten. This sequence originates from an adult with an advanced solid tumor such as melanoma, head and neck, liver or kidney cancer. Material: CD4+ or CD8+ T cells sorted from blood, obtained in a trial of the OX40 agonist ivuxolimab.

This chain's CDR3 is CASSLAQGGSPLHF. DNA for the CDR3: TGTGCCAGCAGCTTGGCCCAGGGGGGATCACCCCTCCACTTT. This rearrangement joins TRBV5-4 to TRBJ1-6, with TRBD1 matching 7 bases. The CDR3 is 14 residues long. V lost 0 bases, J lost 10 bases, and 4 bases stayed unmatched. Looked up from germline, CDR1 is SGHNT and CDR2 is YYREEE (reference sequence). Full variable domain (rest looked up from reference TRBV5-4 and TRBJ1-6): ETGVTQSPTHLIKTRGQQVTLRCSSQSGHNTVSWYQQALGQGPQFIFQYYREEENGRGNFPPRFSGLQFPNYSSELNVNALELDDSALYLCASSLAQGGSPLHFGNGTRLTVT.